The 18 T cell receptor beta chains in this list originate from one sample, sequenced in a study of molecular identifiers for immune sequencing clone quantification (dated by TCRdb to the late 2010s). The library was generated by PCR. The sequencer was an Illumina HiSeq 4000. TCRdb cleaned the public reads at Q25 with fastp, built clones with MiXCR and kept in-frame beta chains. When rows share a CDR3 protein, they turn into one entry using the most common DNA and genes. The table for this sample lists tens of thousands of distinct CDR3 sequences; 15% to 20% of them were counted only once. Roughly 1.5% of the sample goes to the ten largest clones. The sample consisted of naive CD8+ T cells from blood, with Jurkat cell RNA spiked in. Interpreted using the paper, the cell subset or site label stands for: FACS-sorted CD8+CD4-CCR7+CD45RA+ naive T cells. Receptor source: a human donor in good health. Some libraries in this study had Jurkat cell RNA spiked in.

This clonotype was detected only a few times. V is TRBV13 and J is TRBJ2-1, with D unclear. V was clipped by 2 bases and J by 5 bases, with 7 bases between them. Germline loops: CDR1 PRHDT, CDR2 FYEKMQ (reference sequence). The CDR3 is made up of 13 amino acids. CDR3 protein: CASSLRANNEQFF. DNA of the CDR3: TGTGCCAGCAGCTTACGGGCCAACAATGAGCAGTTCTTC.

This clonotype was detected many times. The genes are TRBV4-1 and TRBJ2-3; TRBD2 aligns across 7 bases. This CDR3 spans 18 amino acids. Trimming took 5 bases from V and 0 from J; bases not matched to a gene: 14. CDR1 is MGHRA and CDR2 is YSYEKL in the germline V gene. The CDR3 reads CASSEIGVSGPSTDTQYF. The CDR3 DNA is TGCGCCAGCAGCGAAATTGGTGTTAGCGGGCCTAGCACAGATACGCAGTATTTT.

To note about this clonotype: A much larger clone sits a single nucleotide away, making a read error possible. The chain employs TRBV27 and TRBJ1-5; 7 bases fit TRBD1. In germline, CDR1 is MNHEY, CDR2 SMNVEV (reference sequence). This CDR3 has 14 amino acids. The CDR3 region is CASSLQGRNQPPHF. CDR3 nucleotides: TGTGCCAGCAGTCTACAGGGGAGGAATCAGCCCCCGCATTTT.

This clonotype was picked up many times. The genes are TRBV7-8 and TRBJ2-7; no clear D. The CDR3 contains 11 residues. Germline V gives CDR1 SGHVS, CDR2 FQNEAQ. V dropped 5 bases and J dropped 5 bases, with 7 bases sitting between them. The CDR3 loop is CASSPLNEQYF. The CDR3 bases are TGTGCCAGCAGCCCGCTGAACGAGCAGTACTTC. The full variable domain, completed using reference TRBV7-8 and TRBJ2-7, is GAGVSQSPRYKVAKRGQDVALRCDPISGHVSLFWYQQALGQGPEFLTYFQNEAQLDKSGLPSDRFFAERPEGSVSTLKIQRTQQEDSAVYLCASSPLNEQYFGPGTRLTVT.

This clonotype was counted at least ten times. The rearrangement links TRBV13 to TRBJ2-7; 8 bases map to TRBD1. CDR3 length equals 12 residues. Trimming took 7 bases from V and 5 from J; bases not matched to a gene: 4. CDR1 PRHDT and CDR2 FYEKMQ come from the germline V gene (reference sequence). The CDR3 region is CASTQGAHEQYF. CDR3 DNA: TGTGCCAGCACCCAGGGGGCCCACGAGCAGTACTTC.

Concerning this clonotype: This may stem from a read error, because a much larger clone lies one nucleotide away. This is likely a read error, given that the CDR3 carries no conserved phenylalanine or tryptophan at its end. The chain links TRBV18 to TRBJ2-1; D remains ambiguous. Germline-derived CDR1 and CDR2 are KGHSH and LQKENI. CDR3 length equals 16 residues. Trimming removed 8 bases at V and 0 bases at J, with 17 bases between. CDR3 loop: CASTQLEPSSYNEQFL. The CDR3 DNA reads TGTGCCAGCACCCAACTCGAGCCGAGCTCCTACAATGAGCAGTTCCTC.

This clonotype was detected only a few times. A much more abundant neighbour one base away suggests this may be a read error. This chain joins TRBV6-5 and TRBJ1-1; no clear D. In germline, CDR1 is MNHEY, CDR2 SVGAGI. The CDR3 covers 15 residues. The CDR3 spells CAGSYSYGRAAEAFF. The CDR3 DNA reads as TGTGCCGGCAGTTACTCGTATGGTCGGGCAGCTGAAGCTTTCTTT.

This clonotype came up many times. Here the CDR3 DNA reads TGTGCCAGGAAACCGGGACAGACTAGCAATGAGCAGTTCTTC. Encoded protein: CARKPGQTSNEQFF. V is TRBV28 and J is TRBJ2-1, with a possible D match to TRBD1 (7 bases). CDR3 length: 14 amino acids. The germline gives CDR1 MDHEN, CDR2 SYDVKM. Trimming stripped 9 bases from V and 6 bases from J, with 18 bases between.

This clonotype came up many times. In DNA form, the CDR3 reads TGTGCCAGCAGTTTGCGAAGCGGGAGTCTATCAGATACGCAGTATTTT. It is translated as CASSLRSGSLSDTQYF. The V gene is TRBV11-3, the J gene TRBJ2-3; 8 bases align to TRBD2. Trimming cost V 6 bases and J 4 bases; bases outside gene matches: 12. Germline lookup yields CDR1 SGHNT and CDR2 YENEEA. The CDR3 loop spans 16 amino acids.

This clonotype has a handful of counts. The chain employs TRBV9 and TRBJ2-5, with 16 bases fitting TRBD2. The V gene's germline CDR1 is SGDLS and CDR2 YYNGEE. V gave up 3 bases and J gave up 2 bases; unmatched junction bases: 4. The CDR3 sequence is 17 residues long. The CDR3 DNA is TGTGCCAGCAGCGCAGGGACTAGCGGGAGGGCACAAGAGACCCAGTACTTC. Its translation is CASSAGTSGRAQETQYF.

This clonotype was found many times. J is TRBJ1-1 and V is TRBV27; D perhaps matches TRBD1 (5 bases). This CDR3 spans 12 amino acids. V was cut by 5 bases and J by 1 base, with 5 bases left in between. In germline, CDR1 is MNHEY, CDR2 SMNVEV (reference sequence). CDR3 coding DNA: TGTGCCAGCAGTCAGGGGAACACTGAAGCTTTCTTT. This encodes CASSQGNTEAFF.

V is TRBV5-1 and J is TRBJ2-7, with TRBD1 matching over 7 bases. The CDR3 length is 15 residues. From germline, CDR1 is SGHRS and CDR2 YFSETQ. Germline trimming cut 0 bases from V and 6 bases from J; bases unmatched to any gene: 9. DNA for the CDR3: TGCGCCAGCAGCTTGGGGCCTCGACAGGGCCGCGAGCAGTACTTC. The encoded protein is CASSLGPRQGREQYF.

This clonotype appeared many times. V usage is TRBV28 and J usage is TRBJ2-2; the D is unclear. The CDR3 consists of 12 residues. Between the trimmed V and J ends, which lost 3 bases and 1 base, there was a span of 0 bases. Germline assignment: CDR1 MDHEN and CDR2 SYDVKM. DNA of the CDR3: TGTGCCAGCAGTTTGAACACCGGGGAGCTGTTTTTT. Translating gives CASSLNTGELFF.

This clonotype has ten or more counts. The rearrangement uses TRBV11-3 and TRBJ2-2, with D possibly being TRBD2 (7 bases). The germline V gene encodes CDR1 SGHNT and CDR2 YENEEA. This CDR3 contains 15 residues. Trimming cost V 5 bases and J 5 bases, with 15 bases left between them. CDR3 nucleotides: TGTGCCAGCAGCCCGTGGGGGGGCCAGACCGGGGAGCTGTTTTTT. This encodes CASSPWGGQTGELFF. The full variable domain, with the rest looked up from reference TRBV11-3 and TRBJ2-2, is EAGVVQSPRYKIIEKKQPVAFWCNPISGHNTLYWYLQNLGQGPELLIRYENEEAVDDSQLPKDRFSAERLKGVDSTLKIQPAELGDSAVYLCASSPWGGQTGELFFGEGSRLTVL.

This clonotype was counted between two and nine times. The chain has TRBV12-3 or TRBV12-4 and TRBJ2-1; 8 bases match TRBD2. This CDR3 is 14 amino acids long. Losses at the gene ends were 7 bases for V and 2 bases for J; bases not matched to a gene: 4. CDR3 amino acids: CASISGTTYNEQFF. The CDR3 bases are TGTGCCAGCATTAGCGGGACCACCTACAATGAGCAGTTCTTC.

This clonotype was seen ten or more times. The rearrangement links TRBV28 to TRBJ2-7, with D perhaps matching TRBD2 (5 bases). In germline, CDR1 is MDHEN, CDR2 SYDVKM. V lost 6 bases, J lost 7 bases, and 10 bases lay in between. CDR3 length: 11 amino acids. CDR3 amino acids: CASSWSGEQYF. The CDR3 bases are TGTGCCAGCAGCTGGTCGGGGGAGCAGTACTTC.

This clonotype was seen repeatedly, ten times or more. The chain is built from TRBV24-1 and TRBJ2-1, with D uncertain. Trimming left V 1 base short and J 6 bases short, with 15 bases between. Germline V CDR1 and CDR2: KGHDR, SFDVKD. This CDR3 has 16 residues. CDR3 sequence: CATSDLGPSLGNEQFF. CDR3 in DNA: TGTGCCACCAGTGATTTAGGGCCGTCGCTTGGCAATGAGCAGTTCTTC.

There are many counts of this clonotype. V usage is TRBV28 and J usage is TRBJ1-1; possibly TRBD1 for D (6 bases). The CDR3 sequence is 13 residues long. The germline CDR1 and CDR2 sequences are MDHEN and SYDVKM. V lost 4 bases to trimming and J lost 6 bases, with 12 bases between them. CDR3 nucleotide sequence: TGTGCCAGCAGTTCGGGGGAGGGGGCTGAAGCTTTCTTT. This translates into CASSSGEGAEAFF.